Detailed here is one TCR beta chain. What it recognizes is unknown. The entry originates in a study of CD8+CD57+ T cells in acquired aplastic anemia. Looking at the study overall: Mean DNA quantity obtained from sorted CD4+ and CD8+ cells was 3 to 3.5 ug.

CDR1 SGHNT and CDR2 YYREEE come from the germline V gene (reference sequence). V lost 4 bases to trimming and J lost 6 bases, with 18 bases between them. CDR3 length: 15 amino acids. Findings of the study overall: Roughly 30 sequences, all CD8+ CDR3, were shared between patients and controls.

Genomic DNA, serving as template, underwent TCR beta VDJ and CDR3 profiling. MiXCR was run by TCRdb on the reads, yielding one entry per CDR3 protein. The sample has about 180,000 distinct CDR3 sequences, less than 65% seen once. The patients chosen for sequencing had shown expansion of CD8+CD57+ cells (detected by flow cytometry). Sequencing was carried out using sorted CD4+, CD8+, or CD8+CD57+ T cells (not recorded which) from PBMCs. This TCR was sampled from a human donor with aplastic anemia. The chain recombines TRBV5-4 with TRBJ2-3; D possibly matches TRBD1 or TRBD2 (5 bases each). CDR3 DNA: TGTGCCAGCAGCGGAGCCGGGACGGCCCCCGATACGCAGTATTTT. Translating gives CASSGAGTAPDTQYF.